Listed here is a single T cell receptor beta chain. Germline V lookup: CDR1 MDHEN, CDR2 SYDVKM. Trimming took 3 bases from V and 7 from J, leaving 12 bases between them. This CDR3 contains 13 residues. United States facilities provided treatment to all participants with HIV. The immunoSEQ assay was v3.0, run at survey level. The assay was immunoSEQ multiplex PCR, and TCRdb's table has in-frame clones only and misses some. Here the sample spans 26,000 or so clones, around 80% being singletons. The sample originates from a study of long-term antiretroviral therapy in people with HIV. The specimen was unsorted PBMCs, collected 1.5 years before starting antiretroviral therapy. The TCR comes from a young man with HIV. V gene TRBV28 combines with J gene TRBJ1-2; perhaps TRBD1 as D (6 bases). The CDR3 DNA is TGTGCCAGCAGTTTTTTGGTAGGGGGTGGCTACACCTTC. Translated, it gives CASSFLVGGGYTF.